This T cell receptor (beta chain) is drawn from a study of blood T cell repertoires in COVID-19. For the study at large: Donors in the United States, Italy and Spain gave samples during acute or convalescent COVID-19. T cells, B-cell-depleted T cells, or PBMCs provided the cDNA or gDNA that served as material.

Source study methods: Estimation of nucleated cell counts relied on the amplification of reference gene primers. Generated by immunoSEQ multiplex PCR, the TCRdb table keeps only in-frame clones and is missing some. For V, J and clone size, that table is used; D and trimming come from the DNA. Here the sample spans under 80,000 clones, approximately 87% being singletons. The germline gives CDR1 LGHNA, CDR2 YNFKEQ. Germline trimming cut 4 bases from V and 3 bases from J; bases unmatched to any gene: 6. The CDR3 extends over 18 amino acids. The receptor's source is a man between 50 and 59 years old with active COVID-19. The chain uses TRBV4-2 and TRBJ2-2, with TRBD2 matching 15 bases. The sequencing sample was made of peripheral blood. In DNA, the CDR3 is TGTGCCAGCAGCCTCGGACTAGCGGGAGGGTTGGACACCGGGGAGCTGTTTTTT. Amino acid sequence: CASSLGLAGGLDTGELFF.